One sample yielded the 27 T cell receptor beta chains listed below, sequenced in a study of T cell responses to AZD1222 COVID-19 vaccine. The data were produced by immunoSEQ multiplex PCR, yet TCRdb's version contains in-frame clones alone and is incomplete. Of hundreds of thousands of clones listed, about 92% are singletons. Source: peripheral blood, taken on day 0 of MenACWY control vaccination. The receptors here all came from an adult in good health.

The chain couples TRBV7-9 to TRBJ1-1; D uncertain. The CDR3 totals 13 residues. The V gene lost 6 bases and the J gene lost 1 base, with 9 bases spanning the gap. CDR1 and CDR2 (germline): SEHNR, FQNEAQ (reference sequence). CDR3 residues: CASSLSENTEAFF. CDR3 DNA sequence: TGTGCCAGCAGTCTTTCAGAGAACACTGAAGCTTTCTTT.

This chain connects TRBV9 to TRBJ2-2, with 11 bases that match TRBD2. Trimming at V came to 2 bases and at J to 6 bases, leaving 6 bases not matched to a gene. Germline values: CDR1 SGDLS, CDR2 YYNGEE. The CDR3 sequence is 16 residues long. CDR3 nucleotides: TGTGCCAGCAGCGTCCTTAGCGGGGGGGCCCCCGGGGAGCTGTTTTTT. It codes for CASSVLSGGAPGELFF.

The table lists this clone with a count of one. V gene TRBV11-2 combines with J gene TRBJ1-1; 7 bases fit TRBD1. With 1 base clipped from V and 2 bases from J, the junction kept 4 bases outside the gene matches. The CDR3 sequence is 15 residues long. Per germline, CDR1 SGHAT and CDR2 FQNNGV. The CDR3 reads CASSLATGVNTEAFF. The CDR3 DNA reads TGTGCCAGCAGCTTAGCCACAGGGGTCAACACTGAAGCTTTCTTT.

V usage is TRBV7-6 and J usage is TRBJ2-1; D might be TRBD2 (6 bases). CDR1 SGHVS and CDR2 FNYEAQ come from the germline V gene. CDR3 length equals 16 residues. Deletions cut 0 bases from V and 7 bases from J, with 16 bases between. CDR3 coding DNA: TGTGCCAGCAGCTTAGCGTGGCGGGGAAGGGGTAATGAGCAGTTCTTC. This translates into CASSLAWRGRGNEQFF. The complete variable domain, with remaining parts taken from reference TRBV7-6 and TRBJ2-1, reads GAGVSQSPRYKVTKRGQDVALRCDPISGHVSLYWYRQALGQGPEFLTYFNYEAQQDKSGLPNDRFSAERPEGSISTLTIQRTEQRDSAMYRCASSLAWRGRGNEQFFGPGTRLTVL.

The chain recombines TRBV28 with TRBJ2-7; D is unclear. CDR3 length equals 12 residues. Trimming pared 3 bases from V and 4 bases from J, leaving 7 bases between. Per the germline V gene, CDR1 is MDHEN and CDR2 is SYDVKM. In DNA, the CDR3 is TGTGCCAGCAGTTTTGCCAGATACGAGCAGTACTTC. Its translation: CASSFARYEQYF.

The genes are TRBV6-6 and TRBJ1-5; unclear D gene. From germline, CDR1 is MNHNY and CDR2 SVGAGI (reference sequence). Trimming pared 11 bases from V and 1 base from J, leaving 18 bases between. The CDR3 consists of 15 residues. CDR3 protein: CAAQGRGSSNQPQHF. In DNA form, the CDR3 reads TGTGCCGCCCAAGGCCGGGGTAGCAGCAATCAGCCCCAGCATTTT.

V is TRBV10-3 and J is TRBJ2-5; no reliable D call. The CDR3 totals 15 residues. Germline V gene lookup returns CDR1 ENHRY and CDR2 SYGVKD. Trimming left V 0 bases short and J 2 bases short, with 10 bases between. The DNA of the CDR3 is TGTGCCATCAGTGAGTCTGACGGTAGTCAAGAGACCCAGTACTTC. Translating gives CAISESDGSQETQYF.

The chain joins TRBV7-9 to TRBJ1-2; unclear D gene. The CDR3 runs 14 residues. V lost 5 bases and J 8 bases, leaving 18 bases between the germline ends. Germline assignment: CDR1 SEHNR and CDR2 FQNEAQ (reference sequence). This CDR3 is CASSPEEGSRGYTF. The CDR3 DNA is TGTGCCAGCAGCCCAGAGGAGGGCTCGCGCGGCTACACCTTC.

This clone appeared once. The chain uses TRBV5-6 and TRBJ1-2; 9 nucleotides match TRBD1. Germline CDR1 SGHDT, CDR2 YYEEEE. V shed 4 bases, J shed 4 bases, and the junction held 8 bases outside the gene matches. The CDR3 covers 15 residues. CDR3 protein: CASSRGQGDAYGYTF. The CDR3 DNA reads TGTGCCAGCAGCCGGGGACAGGGTGACGCCTATGGCTACACCTTC.

The chain couples TRBV7-2 to TRBJ1-1; a possible D gene is TRBD1 (5 bases). Germline values: CDR1 SGHTA, CDR2 FQGNSA. The CDR3 is made up of 13 amino acids. V was pared by 6 bases and J by 1 base, with 9 bases between. For the CDR3, the DNA is TGTGCCAGCAGGAAAGACAGGAACACTGAAGCTTTCTTT. Its translation: CASRKDRNTEAFF.

The chain combines TRBV14 with TRBJ1-5; no definite D call. CDR3 length: 17 residues. The germline V gene encodes CDR1 SGHDN and CDR2 FVKESK. Trimming pared 0 bases from V and 2 bases from J, leaving 14 bases between. The CDR3 DNA follows: TGTGCCAGCAGCCAAGATGTGGGGAGACGTGGCAATCAGCCCCAGCATTTT. Protein: CASSQDVGRRGNQPQHF.

As concerns this clone: Other DNA variants within this sample encode the same CDR3. The V gene is TRBV7-6, the J gene TRBJ1-6; 10 bases map to TRBD1. The ends lost 5 bases at V and 4 bases at J; junction bases unmatched: 2. The CDR3 length is 15 residues. Germline CDR1 and CDR2: SGHVS and FNYEAQ. The CDR3 sequence: CASSPGQGYNSPLHF. CDR3 bases: TGTGCCAGCAGCCCGGGACAGGGGTATAATTCACCCCTCCACTTT. Combining the CDR3 with reference TRBV7-6 and TRBJ1-6 gives the whole variable domain GAGVSQSPRYKVTKRGQDVALRCDPISGHVSLYWYRQALGQGPEFLTYFNYEAQQDKSGLPNDRFSAERPEGSISTLTIQRTEQRDSAMYRCASSPGQGYNSPLHFGNGTRLTVT.

This clone is a singleton in its sample. The chain couples TRBV18 to TRBJ1-2; a possible D gene is TRBD1 (5 bases). The CDR3 runs to 12 residues. Trimming shortened V by 3 bases and J by 7 bases, and 9 bases separated the two germline ends. In germline, CDR1 is KGHSH, CDR2 LQKENI. The DNA of the CDR3 is TGTGCCAGCTCACCCCAGGGAGCTGGCTACACCTTC. Its protein is CASSPQGAGYTF.

The V gene is TRBV7-2, the J gene TRBJ1-1; no definite D call. V was cut by 0 bases and J by 7 bases, with 9 bases left in between. The CDR3 has 13 amino acids. Germline V lookup: CDR1 SGHTA, CDR2 FQGNSA. CDR3 loop: CASSLARVNEAFF. The CDR3 nucleotides are TGTGCCAGCAGCTTAGCACGAGTTAATGAAGCTTTCTTT.

The V gene is TRBV18, the J gene TRBJ1-3; the D is unclear. This CDR3 comprises 17 residues. Trimming removed 4 bases at V and 2 bases at J, with 18 bases between. Looked up from germline, CDR1 is KGHSH and CDR2 is LQKENI. The CDR3 loop is CASSRGPGSETGNTIYF. The CDR3, as DNA: TGTGCCAGCTCACGCGGGCCGGGATCCGAAACTGGAAACACCATATATTTT. Complete variable domain (other parts from reference TRBV18 and TRBJ1-3): NAGVMQNPRHLVRRRGQEARLRCSPMKGHSHVYWYRQLPEEGLKFMVYLQKENIIDESGMPKERFSAEFPKEGPSILRIQQVVRGDSAAYFCASSRGPGSETGNTIYFGEGSWLTVV.

This sequence joins TRBV18 and TRBJ1-6; TRBD1 matches at 8 bases. After removal of 5 bases from V and 5 bases from J, the junction contained 8 bases not matched to a gene. Germline V lookup: CDR1 KGHSH, CDR2 LQKENI. CDR3 length: 16 residues. CDR3 nucleotide sequence: TGTGCCAGCTCAGGGGCCGGGACAGGAGATAATTCACCCCTCCACTTT. Translation: CASSGAGTGDNSPLHF.

The count of this clone is one. The rearrangement links TRBV7-9 to TRBJ2-5; 13 bases map to TRBD2. The CDR3 covers 16 residues. Germline CDR1 SEHNR, CDR2 FQNEAQ (reference sequence). Trimming took 5 bases from V and 4 from J; bases not matched to a gene: 7. CDR3 sequence reads: CASSGRTSGGSETQYF. The CDR3, as DNA: TGTGCCAGCAGCGGAAGGACTAGCGGGGGCTCAGAGACCCAGTACTTC.

The chain is built from TRBV9 and TRBJ2-7; D is ambiguous. Germline values: CDR1 SGDLS, CDR2 YYNGEE. This CDR3 spans 12 amino acids. The V end lost 4 bases, the J end lost 3 bases, and 8 bases lay between the germline ends. The CDR3 spells CASSPDGYEQYF. DNA of the CDR3: TGTGCCAGCAGCCCGGACGGCTACGAGCAGTACTTC.

This chain links TRBV5-1 with TRBJ1-2; D remains ambiguous. The length of the CDR3 is 14 residues. The germline V and J ends were trimmed by 4 bases and 2 bases, with 12 bases remaining between them. The germline V gene has CDR1 SGHRS and CDR2 YFSETQ. The CDR3 here is CASSRPPGNYGYTF. The CDR3 region has the DNA TGCGCCAGCAGCCGGCCCCCAGGAAACTATGGCTACACCTTC.

This clone was found once. V usage is TRBV12-3 or TRBV12-4 and J usage is TRBJ1-2; 8 bases are shared with TRBD1. This CDR3 contains 13 residues. The ends lost 3 bases at V and 8 bases at J; junction bases unmatched: 5. The CDR3 loop is CASSFGQGRGYTF. CDR3 DNA sequence: TGTGCCAGCAGTTTCGGACAGGGTAGGGGCTACACCTTC.

The chain couples TRBV7-9 to TRBJ1-1; D unresolved. CDR1 SEHNR and CDR2 FQNEAQ come from the germline V gene (reference sequence). The ends were cut back, 2 bases at V and 7 bases at J, with 17 bases in the middle. The CDR3 runs to 15 residues. The CDR3 spells CASSLKDPEVNEAFF. The CDR3 region has the DNA TGTGCCAGCAGCTTAAAGGACCCGGAGGTAAATGAAGCTTTCTTT. Full variable domain (remainder filled in from reference TRBV7-9 and TRBJ1-1): DTGVSQNPRHKITKRGQNVTFRCDPISEHNRLYWYRQTLGQGPEFLTYFQNEAQLEKSRLLSDRFSAERPKGSFSTLEIQRTEQGDSAMYLCASSLKDPEVNEAFFGQGTRLTVV.

The gene calls are TRBV5-4 and TRBJ1-2; D remains ambiguous. CDR1 SGHNT and CDR2 YYREEE come from the germline V gene (reference sequence). This CDR3 comprises 14 residues. With 0 bases removed from V and 5 bases from J, the gap between germline ends came to 11 bases. The CDR3 region has the DNA TGTGCCAGCAGCTTGGGAGAGGCGGTTTATGGCTACACCTTC. As protein: CASSLGEAVYGYTF.

This clone appeared once. The chain joins TRBV11-2 to TRBJ1-5; 8 bases fit TRBD1. Germline V gene sequence: CDR1 SGHAT, CDR2 FQNNGV. CDR3 length equals 15 residues. J gave up 5 bases and V 3 bases, and 6 bases lay outside the gene matches. The CDR3 protein is CASSLAGGAYQPQHF. The DNA for the CDR3 is TGTGCCAGCAGCTTGGCAGGGGGCGCTTATCAGCCCCAGCATTTT. Looking up the rest from reference TRBV11-2 and TRBJ1-5 gives the full variable domain: EAGVAQSPRYKIIEKRQSVAFWCNPISGHATLYWYQQILGQGPKLLIQFQNNGVVDDSQLPKDRFSAERLKGVDSTLKIQPAKLEDSAVYLCASSLAGGAYQPQHFGDGTRLSIL.

The V and J genes are TRBV30 and TRBJ1-2; D remains unclear. This CDR3 comprises 12 residues. Between the trimmed V and J ends, which lost 0 bases and 4 bases, there was a span of 6 bases. Germline CDR1 reads GTSNPN; CDR2 reads SVGIG (reference sequence). Written as DNA, the CDR3 is TGTGCCTGGAGTGTACCCGGCTATGGCTACACCTTC. It codes for CAWSVPGYGYTF.

CDR3 in DNA: TGTGCCAGCAGCCCTGCCTACGAGCAGTACTTC. Translation gives CASSPAYEQYF. The V and J genes are TRBV7-2 and TRBJ2-7; D call uncertain. The V gene's germline CDR1 is SGHTA and CDR2 FQGNSA. The CDR3 is made up of 11 amino acids. V was trimmed by 5 bases and J by 2 bases, leaving 4 bases between them.

CDR3 region: CASSGDRDFEAFF. The CDR3 DNA reads as TGTGCCAGCAGTGGGGACAGGGATTTTGAAGCTTTCTTT. J is TRBJ1-1 and V is TRBV2; 9 nucleotides match TRBD1. J gave up 7 bases and V 4 bases, and 4 bases lay outside the gene matches. The CDR3 contains 13 residues. Germline V gene data show CDR1 as SNHLY and CDR2 as FYNNEI.

The chain employs TRBV3-1 (or the pseudogene TRBV3-2) and TRBJ2-5; 12 bases are a match to TRBD2. Germline V gives CDR1 LGHDT, CDR2 YNNKEL (reference sequence). With 4 bases clipped from V and 0 bases from J, the junction kept 9 bases outside the gene matches. The CDR3 extends over 18 amino acids. CDR3 bases: TGTGCCAGCAGCCCCGGACTAGCGGGGAGGCGGAACCAAGAGACCCAGTACTTC. This codes for CASSPGLAGRRNQETQYF.